Listed below are T cell receptor beta chains from one sample, sequenced in a study of immune heterogeneity within non-small cell lung tumors. MiXCR was run by TCRdb on the multiplex PCR reads, yielding one entry per CDR3 protein. The table shows roughly 10,000 distinct CDR3 sequences, with 26% occurring only once. Sequenced sample: lung tumor tissue. The receptor source for this set is a woman in her 50s with non-small cell lung cancer. The CDR3 runs from the conserved cysteine through the conserved F or W. The order of the fields is V gene, D gene, J gene, clone size, CDR3 DNA, CDR3 protein. The D gene is left open where the match is weak. Only part of the rows carry a size: once, few, many, or a class if the clone is expanded.

TRBV27	TRBD2	TRBJ2-1	many	TGTGCCAGCAGTAAGCGGGAGGGTTACAATGAGCAGTTCTTC	CASSKREGYNEQFF
TRBV7-2	NA	TRBJ2-3	many	TGTGCCAGCAGCTTAGGTGGAGCGAATACGCAGTATTTT	CASSLGGANTQYF
TRBV7-2	NA	TRBJ1-2	many	TGTGCCAGCAGCCACTACCAGGGGTTGTATGGCTACACCTTC	CASSHYQGLYGYTF
TRBV5-1	NA	TRBJ2-6	medium-sized	TGCGCCAGCAGCTTGGCCGGGGTCTCTGGGGCCAACGTCCTGACTTTC	CASSLAGVSGANVLTF
TRBV6-1	NA	TRBJ1-3	many	TGTGCCAGCAGTGCCCAGACGAGTCCTGGAAACACCATATATTTT	CASSAQTSPGNTIYF
TRBV5-1	NA	TRBJ1-3	medium-sized	TGCGCCAGCAGCCCTCGGGGGGACGGAAACACCATATATTTT	CASSPRGDGNTIYF
TRBV9	TRBD1	TRBJ2-2	many	TGTGCCAGCAGCCCAGGGGGTCTCGGGACCGGGGAGCTGTTTTTT	CASSPGGLGTGELFF
TRBV10-3	NA	TRBJ2-5	many	TGTGCCATCAGTGAATCTGGACAGAAAGAGACCCAGTACTTC	CAISESGQKETQYF
TRBV20-1	NA	TRBJ1-4	NA	TGCAGTGCTACCACGGGATTAAATGAAAAACTGTTTTTT	CSATTGLNEKLFF
TRBV15	NA	TRBJ2-7	medium-sized	TGTGCCACCAGCAGAGTTGCAGGGGAGGAGCAGTACTTC	CATSRVAGEEQYF
TRBV5-1	TRBD1	TRBJ1-4	many	TGCGCCAGCAGCTTGGTTCAGGGGGGGACTAATGAAAAACTGTTTTTT	CASSLVQGGTNEKLFF
TRBV5-1	TRBD1	TRBJ2-7	NA	TGCGCCAGCAGCTTGGACGGACAGGGGTTAGCCTACGAGCAGTACTTC	CASSLDGQGLAYEQYF
TRBV4-1	NA	TRBJ1-6	many	TGCGCCAGCAGCCAAGGGGAGATACGGGGTAATTCACCCCTCCACTTT	CASSQGEIRGNSPLHF
TRBV6-1	TRBD2	TRBJ2-3	many	TGTGCCAGCAGTGAACCAGCGGGGGGGTACATGGATACGCAGTATTTT	CASSEPAGGYMDTQYF
TRBV4-1	TRBD1	TRBJ1-2	many	TGCGCCAGCAGCCAAGACAACAGTCCCGGGACAGGGAACTATGGCTACACCTTC	CASSQDNSPGTGNYGYTF
TRBV12-3/TRBV12-4	NA	TRBJ1-6	few	TGTGCCAGTAGAAGGAATTGGAATTCACCCCTCCACTTT	CASRRNWNSPLHF
TRBV5-1	NA	TRBJ2-1	many	TGCGCCAGCAGCTTTTTAGGGGGGGAGCAGTTCTTC	CASSFLGGEQFF
TRBV6-2/TRBV6-3	NA	TRBJ2-1	NA	TGTGCCAGCAGGCAAAACAATGAGCAGTTCTTC	CASRQNNEQFF
TRBV28	TRBD2	TRBJ2-7	many	TGTGCCAGCCTAAGATCTAGCGGGGTGTGGTACGAGCAGTACTTC	CASLRSSGVWYEQYF
TRBV29-1	NA	TRBJ2-7	many	TGCAGCGTTGAAGGGACAGCCTACGAGCAGTACTTC	CSVEGTAYEQYF
TRBV3-1	NA	TRBJ2-7	medium-sized	TGTGCCAGCAGCCAAGAGGCCCTCTACGAGCAGTACTTC	CASSQEALYEQYF
TRBV5-1	NA	TRBJ2-1	NA	TGCGCCAGCAGCTTGGCCCAGGGCCTCTCCTGCAATGAGCAGTTCTTC	CASSLAQGLSCNEQFF
TRBV11-3	TRBD1	TRBJ2-1	few	TGTGCCAGCAGACCTCTAGTCACAGCCGGGACAGGGAACAATGAGCAGTTCTTC	CASRPLVTAGTGNNEQFF
TRBV11-2	NA	TRBJ2-7	many	TGTGCCAGCAGCTTAGGCAGAACAACCTACGAGCAGTACTTC	CASSLGRTTYEQYF
TRBV2	NA	TRBJ2-7	medium-sized	TGTGCCAGCAGTGAAGACTCCGGCACCTACGAGCAGTACTTC	CASSEDSGTYEQYF
TRBV12-3/TRBV12-4	TRBD2	TRBJ2-1	many	TGTGCCAGCGGACTAGCGGGGGGGCTAAGCAATGAGCAGTTCTTC	CASGLAGGLSNEQFF
TRBV7-6	NA	TRBJ1-1	many	TGTGCCAGCAGCTTAGCGGTCGGGATTGAAGCTTTCTTT	CASSLAVGIEAFF
TRBV6-1	TRBD2	TRBJ2-7	medium-sized	TGTGCCAGCAGTGAAGCAACTAGCGGACCCTACGAGCAGTACTTC	CASSEATSGPYEQYF
TRBV27	NA	TRBJ1-6	medium-sized	TGTGCCAGCAGGCTCTGGATCCCTGATAATTCACCCCTCCACTTT	CASRLWIPDNSPLHF
TRBV11-1	TRBD2	TRBJ2-5	NA	TGTGCCAGCAGCTGGACTAGCGGGGGATACCCGGCAGAGACCCAGTACTTC	CASSWTSGGYPAETQYF
TRBV30	NA	TRBJ1-4	medium-sized	TGTGCCTGGAGTGGTGGGACACTCGATGAAAAACTGTTTTTT	CAWSGGTLDEKLFF
TRBV28	NA	TRBJ2-1	many	TGTGCCAGCAGTTCGCCCCCAGGGCGAGGCTGGGATGAGCAGTTCTTC	CASSSPPGRGWDEQFF
TRBV5-1	TRBD2	TRBJ2-5	many	TGCGCCAGCACCCAGGGGAGACTAGCGGGAGAGGGAGAGACCCAGTACTTC	CASTQGRLAGEGETQYF
TRBV18	TRBD2	TRBJ2-5	many	TGTGCCAGCTCTAGTACAGGGTCGGTTGGACTAGCCGGAGACGGAGAGACCCAGTACTTC	CASSSTGSVGLAGDGETQYF
TRBV19	TRBD1	TRBJ1-1	many	TGTGCCAGTAGTAAGACAGGGGTGAACACTGAAGCTTTCTTT	CASSKTGVNTEAFF
TRBV12-3/TRBV12-4	TRBD1	TRBJ2-2	medium-sized	TGTGCCAGCAGTTTTTGGACAGGGGCGACGAACACCGGGGAGCTGTTTTTT	CASSFWTGATNTGELFF
TRBV20-1	TRBD2	TRBJ2-5	NA	TGCAGTGCTAACCTAGCGGGAGGGCCTGGAGAGACCCAGTACTTC	CSANLAGGPGETQYF
TRBV7-9	TRBD1	TRBJ1-4	NA	TGTGCCAGCAGCCCCGAGACACAGGGGATTGATAATGAAAAACTGTTTTTT	CASSPETQGIDNEKLFF
TRBV7-8	NA	TRBJ1-2	many	TGTGCCAGCAGCTTGGTCGGGAGGGGAGGCTACACCTTC	CASSLVGRGGYTF
TRBV30	NA	TRBJ2-7	medium-sized	TGTGCCTGGAGTCCCCGGGTCCGGGATAAGCTCGAGCAGTACTTC	CAWSPRVRDKLEQYF
TRBV5-4	TRBD1	TRBJ1-6	few	TGTGCCAGCAGCTCGACTACGACAGGGCTTAATTCACCCCTCCACTTT	CASSSTTTGLNSPLHF
TRBV28	NA	TRBJ2-7	NA	TGTGCCAGCAGTACTGGGACACCTAGTTACGAGCAGTACTTC	CASSTGTPSYEQYF
TRBV12-3/TRBV12-4	NA	TRBJ1-1	once	TGTGCCAGCACCTGGGAGGGGGGGACTGAAGCTTTCTTT	CASTWEGGTEAFF